The text below deals with one T cell receptor beta chain. Its antigen is unknown. The input lacks base qualities; no much larger clone sits a single base away. RNA was extracted using the RNeasy kit, and 0.5 to 1 microgram was reverse transcribed with random hexamers. The immunoSEQ multiplex PCR assay, covering 54 Vbeta and 13 Jbeta segments, was used to amplify TCR beta CDR3 regions. Bias from PCR amplification was corrected by using a synthetic template baseline for primer optimization and for computational correction. Processing in the source paper ran as follows. Only productive sequences were kept, with reads annotated to V, D and J genes according to IMGT and analyzed in immunoSEQ Analyzer. Clonality was calculated as one minus the Shannon entropy normalized by log2 of the number of productive unique sequences. For each patient and control, public and private clones were evaluated within the 100 most prevalent clones. Susac-specific clones were defined as absent from healthy and MS cohorts, around 1,000 published viral clones and other ImmuneACCESS disease sequences. TCRdb reprocessed the public reads (quality trimming at Q25 with fastp, clone calling with MiXCR) and kept in-frame beta chains. Every entry covers one CDR3 protein and lists the most common genes and DNA from its rows. The V and J calls were not made by the authors but by TCRdb's processing. In all, the sample holds just over 80,000 distinct CDR3 sequences, and approximately 94% of those were seen once. The ten largest clonotypes hold about 0.28% of the sample.

The cysteine opens and the phenylalanine closes a CDR3 of 17 amino acids. The CDR3 DNA has 51 bases and is translated from base 1. The V end gives up 1 base and the J end 4 bases, leaving 7 bases in the junction not matched to a gene. This sample stems from a study of CD8 T cells in Susac syndrome (dated by TCRdb to between 2018 and 2021). Looking at the study overall: The study used repertoire sequencing to test whether antigen drove CD8+ T cell activation and differentiation in Susac syndrome. CD8+ T cell repertoire clonality was compared between about a dozen healthy donors, around 14 Susac syndrome patients and 15 multiple sclerosis patients.

Peripheral blood CD8+ and CD4+ T cells from healthy donors, Susac syndrome patients and multiple sclerosis patients were profiled by high-throughput TCR beta sequencing. Healthy donors were included as age- and sex-matched controls. CD8+ TEMRA cells were enriched by FACS, while bulk CD8+ and CD4+ T cells were purified by magnetic negative isolation. Blood was collected in EDTA tubes and processed within 24 hours, with PBMCs isolated through density gradient centrifugation. PBMCs intended for TCR sequencing were frozen in liquid nitrogen and were later thawed in a 37 degrees C water bath. A purity of at least 90% was achieved for sorted or isolated CD4+, CD8+ and CD8+ TEMRA cells. Results the study describes overall, beyond this receptor: The number of individuals in the TCR sequencing and HLA analysis was recognized as being relatively small.

The chain joins TRBV5-3 to TRBJ2-5; TRBD2 fits 13 bases in the junction. TRBV5-3 is placed among ORFs of uncertain function. The origin of this receptor is a human donor in good health. The sequenced sample consisted of CD8+ T cells from PBMCs. The nucleotide sequence is TGTGCCAGAAGCTTGACTAGCGGGAGGGCCATGGGAGAGACCCAGTACTTC. Its amino acids are CARSLTSGRAMGETQYF.